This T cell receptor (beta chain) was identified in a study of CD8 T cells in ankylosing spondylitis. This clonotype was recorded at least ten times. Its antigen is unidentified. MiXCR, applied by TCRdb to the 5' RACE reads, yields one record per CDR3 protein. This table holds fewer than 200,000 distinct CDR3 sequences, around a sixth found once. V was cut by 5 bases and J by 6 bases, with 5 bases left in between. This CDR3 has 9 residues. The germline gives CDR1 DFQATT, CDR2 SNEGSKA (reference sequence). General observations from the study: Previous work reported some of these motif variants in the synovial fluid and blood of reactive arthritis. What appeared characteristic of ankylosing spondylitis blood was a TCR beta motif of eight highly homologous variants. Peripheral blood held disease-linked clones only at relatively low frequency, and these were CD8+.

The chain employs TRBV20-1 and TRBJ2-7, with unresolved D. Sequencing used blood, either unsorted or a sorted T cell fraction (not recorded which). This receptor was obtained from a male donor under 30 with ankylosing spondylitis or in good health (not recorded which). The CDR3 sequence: CSARPEQYF. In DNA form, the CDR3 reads TGCAGTGCTCGGCCCGAGCAGTACTTC.